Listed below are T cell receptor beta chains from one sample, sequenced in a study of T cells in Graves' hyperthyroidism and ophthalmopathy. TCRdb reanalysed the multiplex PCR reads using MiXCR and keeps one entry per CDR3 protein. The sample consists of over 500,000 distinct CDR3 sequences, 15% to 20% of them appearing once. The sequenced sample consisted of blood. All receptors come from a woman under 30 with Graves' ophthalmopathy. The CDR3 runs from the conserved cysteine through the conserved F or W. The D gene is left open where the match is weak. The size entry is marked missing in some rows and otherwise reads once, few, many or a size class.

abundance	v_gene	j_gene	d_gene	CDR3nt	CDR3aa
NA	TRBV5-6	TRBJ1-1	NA	TGTGCCAGCACCTCCGGGGTGGGGGTTAGGGCTTTCTTT	CASTSGVGVRAFF
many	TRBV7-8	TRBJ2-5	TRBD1	TGTGCCAGCAGAGATGAAGGGGGCTACGAGACCCAGTACTTC	CASRDEGGYETQYF
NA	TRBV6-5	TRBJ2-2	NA	TGTGCCAGCAGTTACTCCCGATTACTTACCGGGGAGCTGTTTTTT	CASSYSRLLTGELFF
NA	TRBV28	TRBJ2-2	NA	TGTGCCAGCAGTTTTATGGTGACCGGGGAGCTGTTTTTT	CASSFMVTGELFF
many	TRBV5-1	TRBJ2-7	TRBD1	TGCGCCAGCAGCTTGGGGACAGGGAACTACGAGCAGTACTTC	CASSLGTGNYEQYF
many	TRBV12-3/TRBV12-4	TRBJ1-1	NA	TGTGCCAGCAGTCCTGGGGGGGTTCACACTGAAGCTTTCTTT	CASSPGGVHTEAFF
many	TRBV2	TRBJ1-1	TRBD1	TGTGCCAGCAGTAGGACAGGTGTCGTCACTGAAGCTTTCTTT	CASSRTGVVTEAFF
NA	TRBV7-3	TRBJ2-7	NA	TGTGCCAGCAGCTTAATCGAAGACAGGCTACGGGTTAGCTCCTACGAGCAGTACTTC	CASSLIEDRLRVSSYEQYF
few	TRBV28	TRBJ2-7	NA	TGTGCCAGCAGTTTGCCAGACGCCGCAACCGGGACCCGGTTTGTCGAGCAGTACTTC	CASSLPDAATGTRFVEQYF
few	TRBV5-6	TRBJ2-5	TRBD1	TGTGCCAGCAGCTTAACCCGACAGGGTCGGGAGACCCAGTACTTC	CASSLTRQGRETQYF
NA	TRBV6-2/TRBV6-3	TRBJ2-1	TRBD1	TGTGCCAGCATGGAGGCAGGGGGCTCCTACAATGAGCAGTTCTTC	CASMEAGGSYNEQFF
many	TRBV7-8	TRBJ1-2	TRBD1	TGTGCCAGCAGCTTAGCCGGGACAGCTAACTATGGCTACACCTTC	CASSLAGTANYGYTF
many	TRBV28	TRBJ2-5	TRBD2	TGTGCCAGCAGTGCCGAGAGCGGGGGGGCCATCGTGGAGACCCAGTACTTC	CASSAESGGAIVETQYF
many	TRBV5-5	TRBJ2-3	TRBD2	TGTGCCAGCAGCGATGGACTAGGGACGGATACGCAGTATTTT	CASSDGLGTDTQYF
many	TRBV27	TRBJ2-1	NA	TGTGCCAGCAGTTTAGAAGACCCTTCGAGCTCCTACAATGAGCAGTTCTTC	CASSLEDPSSSYNEQFF
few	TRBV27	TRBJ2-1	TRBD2	TGTGCCAGCGGGTCTAGCGGGGGGGCCTTTTCACAGTTCTTC	CASGSSGGAFSQFF
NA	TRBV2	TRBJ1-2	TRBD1	TGTGCCAGCAGTGAATTAATTTGGGTATTAGGGACAGGGCCGCGGTATGGCTACACCTTC	CASSELIWVLGTGPRYGYTF
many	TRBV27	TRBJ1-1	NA	TGTGCCAGCAGTCAGCTGTGGGAGAGCACTGAAGCTTTCTTT	CASSQLWESTEAFF
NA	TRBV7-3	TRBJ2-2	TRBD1	TGTGCCAGCAGCCCCCATACAGGGGGGAACACCGGGGAGCTGTTTTTT	CASSPHTGGNTGELFF
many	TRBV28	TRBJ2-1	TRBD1	TGTGCCAGCAGTTTCGGAGGACAGGCGAGCTCCTACAATGAGCAGTTCTTC	CASSFGGQASSYNEQFF